This TCR beta chain was sequenced in a study of T cell repertoires and HLA-DP antigens. Study in general: In vitro CD4+ alloreactivity was against HeLa-presented HLA-DP.

The protocol was immunoSEQ multiplex PCR, while the TCRdb copy is restricted to in-frame clones and leaves out a portion. The table includes roughly 120,000 clones, approximately 92% detected once. Study-wide results and limits: Previously undetected clones averaged around 40% and 50% against the two alleles respectively.

Germline V gives CDR1 MNHEY, CDR2 SMNVEV (reference sequence). Trimming cost V 3 bases and J 4 bases; bases outside gene matches: 6. CDR3 length equals 16 residues. This clone was counted between two and nine times. Its specificity is not known. V usage is TRBV27 and J usage is TRBJ1-6, with TRBD1 identical over 7 bases. Sequenced sample: CD4+ T cells from PBMCs. The TCR was taken from a woman between 18 and 30 years old in good health and CMV-seronegative. The CDR3 reads CASSLDRRTYNSPLHF. The CDR3 DNA is TGTGCCAGCAGTTTGGACAGGCGGACGTATAATTCACCCCTCCACTTT.